This T cell receptor (beta chain) was observed in a study of shared clonotypes between healthy human individuals (dated by TCRdb to 2018 to 2021). Context from the whole study: The cohort included a few men and a couple of women between 18 and 49 years of age. For each donor, three plates each were used for CD4 naive and CD4 memory, two plates were used for CD8 naive, and one plate was used for CD8 memory. Leukapheresis yielded between about 0.85 and 9 billion PBMCs per donor. To estimate repertoire size and how much clonotypes are shared between individuals, the study performed deep sequencing of blood TCR repertoires from about five healthy adults. Libraries were prepared and TCR repertoires were sequenced by different laboratories using diverse techniques, in order to increase sequencing depth and limit assay-specific biases. Study-wide conclusions, independent of this receptor: Naive subsets generally had larger estimated clonotype richness than memory subsets. Rarefaction of sorted-subset datasets indicated incomplete sequencing despite the large sequencing depth. Compared with non-shared clonotypes, the clonotypes found in all four sorted-subset donors had higher generation probabilities. The small number of donors limited the genetic and exposure-history diversity represented. Sampling was restricted to blood, and TCR repertoires in tissue are likely to differ from TCR repertoires in blood. Based on pairwise subsampling, the degree of clonotype sharing among donors was expected to be affected by sequencing depth. When four donors were compared, the shared fraction of clonotypes was about 5.4% for naive CD4, about 4% for naive CD8, more than 2% for memory CD4, and around 0.37% for memory CD8.

V is reduced by 4 bases and J by 0 bases, leaving a spacing of 17 bases between them. Based on the germline V gene, the CDR1 and CDR2 sequences are SGHRS and YFSETQ. From the cysteine up to the phenylalanine, the CDR3 has a length of 17 residues. Just the 51-base CDR3 DNA is kept, in frame starting at base 1. In its sample, this clone was seen once. Its binding antigen is unknown. No qualities accompany the bases; no much larger clone lies one base away. Donors were healthy HIV-negative adults with no recently reported acute infections or vaccinations. All donors were Caucasian adults living in Nashville, Tennessee, USA. Magnetic negative selection was used to enrich CD4+ T cells, after which naive cells were positively selected on CD45RA and the negative fraction became the memory subset. Blood was collected by leukapheresis, and PBMCs were isolated by Ficoll-Histopaque density gradient centrifugation and then cryopreserved in liquid nitrogen vapor phase. Analytical flow cytometry was used to check the purity and quantity of each magnetically sorted T cell population. Genomic DNA was isolated from each sorted fraction and quantified by UV absorbance on a Nanodrop 2000c.

Using the deep immunoSEQ assay, multiplex PCR amplified TCR CDR3 regions from genomic DNA. For each cell subset, the extracted genomic DNA was distributed evenly across all wells of several immunoSEQ 96-well plates, and each plate served as one replicate. For sorted subsets, roughly 200 ng of genomic DNA, equivalent to some 33,000 T cell genomes, went into each replicate PCR. The purified libraries were quantified using a Qubit 3.0 fluorometer, sized with a Bioanalyzer 2100, and then quantified again using the KAPA Library Quantification kit. Every immunoSEQ 96-well plate was sequenced on a dedicated single-read 150-cycle Illumina NextSeq 550 flow cell. In the source study's methods: Because the immunoSEQ output held only junctional sequences and lacked quality scores, the filtering could not match the filtering applied to full-length reads. To assign V/J genes and CDR3, sequences were annotated against IMGT germline references using PyIR, a Python wrapper for IgBLAST v1.9. Any read was removed if the V/J assignment was weak (E-value above 1e-6), the CDR3 was missing, or the read contained stop codons, out-of-frame junctions, or ambiguous translated residues. V3J clonotypes were defined as sequences sharing the same inferred V gene, J gene, and CDR3 amino acid sequence. Percentage overlap between repertoires was calculated by dividing the number of shared unique clonotypes by the size of the smaller repertoire. Three approaches were used to assess repertoire richness: RTK rarefaction, the Chao1 estimator, and Recon v2.1 estimates of unobserved clonotypes. Generation probabilities for all TCRbeta clonotypes obtained by the gDNA method from a few donors were computed using OLGA. TCRdb took this table from immuneACCESS and kept in-frame rearrangements with V and J called. Such tables lack part of the clones; where checked against another copy, unresolved V genes explain under half of the gap, and the rest is unexplained. V, J and clone size reflect that table, while D and trimming were determined from the DNA. This sample has approximately 1.5 million clones in its table, and roughly 98.5% of those were observed once. The ten largest account for around 0.33% of the sample.

The chain was built from TRBV5-1 and TRBJ2-1; TRBD2 is perhaps the D gene, given 6 matching bases. Sequences were obtained from naive CD4+ T cells sorted from blood. Per the publication, the cell subset or site label means: CD45RA+ positively selected. This clonotype was obtained from a man under 40 in good health. The sequence in DNA is TGCGCCAGCAGCCCTGGCACAACTAGCCTCTCCTACAATGAGCAGTTCTTC. Translated, it gives CASSPGTTSLSYNEQFF.